The TCR beta chain described here comes from a study of blood T cells in healthy people across ages. The second PCR ran roughly 7 to 11 cycles with a sample-barcoded 5' primer and J-beta primers. TCRdb re-called the 5' RACE reads with MiXCR, one entry per CDR3 protein. The table includes about 1.8 million distinct CDR3 sequences, about 49% detected once. Germline lookup yields CDR1 MNHEY and CDR2 SMNVEV (reference sequence). Trimming removed 3 bases from V and 7 bases from J, with 18 bases in between. This CDR3 is built from 16 residues. Each donor gave 9 to 10 milliliters of peripheral blood. The TCR sequence derives from a woman in her 40s in good health. Input material: blood. This chain links TRBV27 with TRBJ1-4, with no clear D. DNA of the CDR3: TGTGCCAGCAGTTTTGCAGGAACTCCTAAGGGTGAAAAACTGTTTTTT. Protein: CASSFAGTPKGEKLFF.